Below, 7 T cell receptor beta chains from the same sample are listed, as sequenced in a study of cytomegalovirus exposure and HLA in healthy donors. 13 Jbeta primers and 60 Vbeta primers were used for the PCR. Clones were read by immunoSEQ multiplex PCR, and TCRdb kept only the in-frame ones, dropping some. This table has approximately 40,000 clones, 86% appearing once. Material: PBMCs. These receptors came from a woman in her thirties or forties in good health and CMV-seropositive.

The rearrangement uses TRBV28 and TRBJ1-1, with a tentative D call TRBD1 (5 bases). CDR3 size: 16 residues. Germline V gene lookup returns CDR1 MDHEN and CDR2 SYDVKM. V was cut by 6 bases and J by 7 bases, with 24 bases left in between. CDR3 in amino acids: CASSPLGLRGEGEAFF. The CDR3 bases are TGTGCCAGCAGCCCCCTTGGGCTGCGGGGCGAAGGTGAAGCTTTCTTT.

The chain is built from TRBV27 and TRBJ1-6; tentatively, D is TRBD1 (6 bases). The CDR3 is 15 residues long. Germline lookup yields CDR1 MNHEY and CDR2 SMNVEV (reference sequence). Trimming removed 6 bases at V and 7 bases at J, with 16 bases between. The CDR3 here is CASRKIQGMNSPLHF. The CDR3 DNA follows: TGTGCCAGCAGAAAAATACAGGGTATGAATTCACCCCTCCACTTT.

This clone was picked up a small number of times. The V call is TRBV5-6, the J call TRBJ2-3, with 7 bases fitting TRBD1. CDR1 is SGHDT and CDR2 is YYEEEE in the germline V gene. CDR3 size: 17 residues. Trimming at V came to 3 bases and at J to 2 bases, leaving 12 bases not matched to a gene. CDR3 sequence reads: CASSWIWTGGHTDTQYF. For the CDR3, the DNA is TGTGCCAGCAGCTGGATCTGGACAGGAGGTCACACAGATACGCAGTATTTT.

CDR3: CASSQVQGRNYGYTF. CDR3 DNA sequence: TGTGCCAGCAGCCAAGTCCAGGGAAGGAACTATGGCTACACCTTC. This chain joins TRBV14 and TRBJ1-2, with D perhaps matching TRBD1 (5 bases). Germline assignment: CDR1 SGHDN and CDR2 FVKESK. This CDR3 spans 15 amino acids. V lost 1 base, J lost 2 bases, and 11 bases lay in between.

The chain combines TRBV13 with TRBJ2-2, with 7 bases identical to TRBD1. The V gene end was trimmed by 5 bases and the J gene end by 2 bases; junction bases not matched to a gene: 11. The CDR3 has 17 amino acids. Germline values: CDR1 PRHDT, CDR2 FYEKMQ (reference sequence). The CDR3: CASSDTTTGRNTGELFF. For the CDR3, the DNA is TGTGCCAGCAGCGACACAACGACAGGGAGAAACACCGGGGAGCTGTTTTTT.

The chain uses TRBV5-1 and TRBJ2-5; 8 bases agree with TRBD1. Germline-derived CDR1 and CDR2 are SGHRS and YFSETQ. The CDR3 runs 15 residues. The junction had 7 bases not matched to a gene; V was cut back by 2 bases and J by 4 bases. Here the CDR3 reads CASSFGQGALETQYF. The CDR3 nucleotides are TGCGCCAGCAGCTTTGGTCAGGGGGCGTTAGAGACCCAGTACTTC.

The chain combines TRBV10-1 with TRBJ2-3; 7 bases map to TRBD1. The CDR3 loop spans 15 amino acids. The J segment lost 0 bases and the V segment lost 5 bases, leaving 5 bases of the junction unmatched. The germline CDR1 and CDR2 sequences are WNHNN and SYGVQD (reference sequence). CDR3 bases: TGCGCCAGCAGTAATAGACAGGGAAGCACAGATACGCAGTATTTT. Translation gives CASSNRQGSTDTQYF.